One and the same sample provided the 18 T cell receptor beta chains below, sequenced in a study of blood T cells in healthy people across ages. The authors ran a second PCR of roughly 6 to 12 cycles using a sample-barcoded 5' primer and a J-beta primer mix. TCRdb reprocessed the 5' RACE reads via MiXCR and lists one record per CDR3 protein. Of 700,000 or so distinct CDR3 sequences listed, 35% to 50% are singletons. The sequenced sample was blood. These receptors were taken from a man older than 75 in good health.

The table lists this clonotype with a few counts. A much larger clone lies a single base off, so this may be a read error. The chain couples TRBV29-1 to TRBJ1-4; D is undetermined. CDR3 length: 11 amino acids. The germline CDR1 and CDR2 sequences are SQVTM and ANQGSEA. V shed 7 bases and J shed 8 bases, with 11 bases lying between them. CDR3 DNA sequence: TGCAGCGGCCACAGTGACGAAAAACTGTTTTTT. This encodes CSGHSDEKLFF. Supplemented by reference TRBV29-1 and TRBJ1-4, the full variable domain reads SAVISQKPSRDICQRGTSLTIQCQVDSQVTMMFWYRQQPGQSLTLIATANQGSEATYESGFVIDKFPISRPNLTFSTLTVSNMSPEDSSIYLCSGHSDEKLFFGSGTQLSVL.

The genes are TRBV7-2 and TRBJ1-5; 8 bases line up with TRBD1. The CDR3 has 16 residues. CDR1 and CDR2 (germline): SGHTA, FQGNSA. V was pared by 5 bases and J by 6 bases, with 12 bases of the junction left unmatched. The DNA for the CDR3 is TGTGCCAGCAGCGGGGGGGGGACAGGAGGCGTTCAGCCCCAGCATTTT. Residues: CASSGGGTGGVQPQHF.

This clonotype was counted a few times. The CDR3 bases are TGTGCCAGCAGTAGGGGAGAGTGGACCCAGTACTTC. Its protein product is CASSRGEWTQYF. The chain couples TRBV6-2 or TRBV6-3 to TRBJ2-5; D is perhaps TRBD1 or TRBD2 (5 bases each). Germline V gene data show CDR1 as MNHEY and CDR2 as SVGEGT. The CDR3 consists of 12 residues. V gave up 5 bases and J gave up 7 bases, with 11 bases separating them.

This rearrangement joins TRBV4-1 to TRBJ1-2, with D perhaps TRBD1 (6 bases). This CDR3 region has 15 residues. The V end was cut by 4 bases, the J end by 7 bases, with 19 bases between. The germline gives CDR1 MGHRA, CDR2 YSYEKL. In DNA, the CDR3 is TGCGCCAGCAGCCCGGTGAGGGGGGTTTATCCTGGCTACACCTTC. Its protein is CASSPVRGVYPGYTF.

This clonotype has ten or more counts. This chain connects TRBV7-9 to TRBJ2-1; no definite D call. Germline V gene data show CDR1 as SEHNR and CDR2 as FQNEAQ (reference sequence). CDR3 length: 16 amino acids. V lost 5 bases, J lost 6 bases, and 20 bases lay in between. The CDR3 here is CASSPRTPRHANEQFF. As DNA, the CDR3 is TGTGCCAGCAGCCCCCGGACCCCAAGACATGCCAATGAGCAGTTCTTC.

A remark on this clonotype: A read error may produce the germline difference seen at one junction end. The CDR3 protein is CAVSEVSIRGQYF. In nucleotides, the CDR3 is TGTGCCGTCAGTGAGGTGTCTATCCGGGGGCAGTACTTC. The V gene is TRBV10-3, the J gene TRBJ2-5, with a weak D call TRBD2 (6 bases). The germline V gene encodes CDR1 ENHRY and CDR2 SYGVKD. The CDR3 has 13 amino acids.

This chain uses TRBV29-1 with TRBJ2-1; 7 bases fit TRBD1. The CDR3 runs 14 residues. J lost 6 bases, V lost 4 bases, and 9 bases had no gene match. CDR1 and CDR2 from the germline V gene are SQVTM and ANQGSEA. The CDR3 coding sequence is TGCAGCGTTGTCCCCAGGGGGACAGTCAATGAGCAGTTCTTC. The encoded protein is CSVVPRGTVNEQFF.

Details on this clonotype: One end of the junction varies from germline; a read error may be responsible. The genes are TRBV7-9 and TRBJ2-1; TRBD2 might be the D (6 bases). The CDR3 runs 14 residues. Germline V gives CDR1 SEHNR, CDR2 FQNEAQ (reference sequence). CDR3 residues: CASSSRGRYNEQFF. CDR3 DNA: TGTGCCAGCAGTAGCCGGGGGAGGTACAACGAGCAGTTCTTC.

J is TRBJ2-2 and V is TRBV6-2 or TRBV6-3; D is unresolved. The CDR3 sequence is 16 residues long. Deletions cut 6 bases from V and 0 bases from J, with 14 bases between. Germline CDR1 and CDR2: MNHEY and SVGEGT. The CDR3 loop reads CASRTTVNANTGELFF. The CDR3 nucleotides read TGTGCCAGCAGAACTACAGTCAACGCGAACACCGGGGAGCTGTTTTTT.

This clonotype was seen only a few times. This chain connects TRBV6-1 to TRBJ1-5, with no clear D. CDR1 is MNHNS and CDR2 is SASEGT in the germline V gene. V lost 3 bases and J 5 bases, leaving 14 bases between the germline ends. The CDR3 has 15 residues. CDR3 in amino acids: CASSDTRPNYQPQHF. DNA for the CDR3: TGTGCCAGCAGTGATACCCGGCCCAACTATCAGCCCCAGCATTTT.

This clonotype came up a few times. The chain couples TRBV28 to TRBJ1-1, with TRBD1 matching over 7 bases. The CDR3 runs 13 residues. CDR1 is MDHEN and CDR2 is SYDVKM in the germline V gene. V lost 5 bases, J lost 7 bases, and 7 bases stayed unmatched. CDR3 bases: TGTGCCAGCAGTAATGCGGGACAGAGTGAAGCTTTCTTT. Protein product: CASSNAGQSEAFF. Using reference TRBV28 and TRBJ1-1 for the parts outside the CDR3, the full variable domain is DVKVTQSSRYLVKRTGEKVFLECVQDMDHENMFWYRQDPGLGLRLIYFSYDVKMKEKGDIPEGYSVSREKKERFSLILESASTNQTSMYLCASSNAGQSEAFFGQGTRLTVV.

The CDR3 DNA reads as TGTGCCAGCAGTTACTCGATCCGGGGCTCCTCTGGGGCCAACGTCCTGACTTTC. It translates to CASSYSIRGSSGANVLTF. This chain connects TRBV6-5 to TRBJ2-6, with D perhaps matching TRBD1 or TRBD2 (5 bases each). Germline V gives CDR1 MNHEY, CDR2 SVGAGI. The CDR3 sequence is 18 residues long. Deletions cut 0 bases from V and 0 bases from J, with 12 bases between.

This clonotype has only a few counts. The V gene is TRBV4-3, the J gene TRBJ2-1; 10 bases fit TRBD2. Losses at the gene ends were 0 bases for V and 1 base for J; bases not matched to a gene: 9. The CDR3 is 19 amino acids. Germline V gives CDR1 LGHNA, CDR2 YSLEER. In DNA form, the CDR3 reads TGCGCCAGCAGCCAAGATATGGGCATAGCGGGGGGATCCTACAATGAGCAGTTCTTC. Its translation is CASSQDMGIAGGSYNEQFF.

The V gene is TRBV7-2, the J gene TRBJ2-2; 9 bases match TRBD2. In germline, CDR1 is SGHTA, CDR2 FQGNSA. This CDR3 region has 18 residues. With V trimmed by 3 bases and J by 0 bases, 8 bases remained unmatched. Written as DNA, the CDR3 is TGTGCCAGCAGCTTCCCGACTAGCGGAAAGCCGAACACCGGGGAGCTGTTTTTT. Translated, it gives CASSFPTSGKPNTGELFF.

This clonotype turned up a few times. The chain carries TRBV6-5 and TRBJ2-7; 15 positions match TRBD2. CDR3 size: 18 residues. The J segment lost 3 bases and the V segment lost 0 bases, leaving 6 bases of the junction unmatched. Per the germline V gene, CDR1 is MNHEY and CDR2 is SVGAGI. CDR3 protein: CASSYSGLAGGHGYEQYF. The CDR3 nucleotides read TGTGCCAGCAGTTACTCCGGACTAGCGGGGGGGCACGGCTACGAGCAGTACTTC.

J is TRBJ1-2 and V is TRBV3-1, with D possibly TRBD1 on 6 matching bases. This CDR3 contains 16 residues. Trimming cost V 0 bases and J 0 bases, with 11 bases left between them. Germline V lookup: CDR1 LGHDT, CDR2 YNNKEL (reference sequence). DNA for the CDR3: TGTGCCAGCAGCCAAGATCCGGGACACGCTAACTATGGCTACACCTTC. It codes for CASSQDPGHANYGYTF.

This clonotype was found many times. This chain joins TRBV29-1 and TRBJ1-2, with 8 bases lining up with TRBD1. Trimming cost V 5 bases and J 7 bases; bases outside gene matches: 6. The CDR3 has 12 residues. Germline CDR1 reads SQVTM; CDR2 reads ANQGSEA. CDR3 loop: CSVYDRGGGYTF. In DNA form, the CDR3 reads TGCAGCGTTTATGACAGGGGTGGTGGCTACACCTTC.

V gene TRBV20-1 combines with J gene TRBJ2-1, with 7 bases fitting TRBD2. CDR3 length equals 10 residues. Germline CDR1 is DFQATT and CDR2 is SNEGSKA (reference sequence). V shed 6 bases and J 7 bases; nucleotides not matched to a gene: 0. The CDR3 loop is CSAAGNEQFF. The CDR3 coding sequence is TGCAGTGCAGCGGGAAATGAGCAGTTCTTC.